Below are 24 T cell receptor beta chains sequenced from a single sample in a study of cytomegalovirus exposure and HLA in healthy donors. Primers for the PCR totalled 60 Vbeta and 13 Jbeta. TCRdb keeps only in-frame clones here, not all; method: immunoSEQ multiplex PCR. This table holds about 150,000 clones, over 60% found once. Sequences were obtained from PBMCs. All receptors come from a woman between 35 and 50 years old in good health and CMV-seronegative.

The rearrangement joins TRBV9 to TRBJ2-3; 8 positions agree with TRBD1. Trimming cost V 0 bases and J 6 bases; bases outside gene matches: 6. CDR3 length equals 15 residues. Germline assignment: CDR1 SGDLS and CDR2 YYNGEE. The CDR3 nucleotides read TGTGCCAGCAGCGTAGCCGGACAGGGTGGGGATACGCAGTATTTT. Its translation is CASSVAGQGGDTQYF.

This clone was counted a few times. The chain links TRBV2 to TRBJ1-5; the match to TRBD1 covers 7 bases. The germline CDR1 and CDR2 sequences are SNHLY and FYNNEI. Trimming took 2 bases from V and 6 from J; bases not matched to a gene: 10. The CDR3 extends over 16 amino acids. CDR3 in amino acids: CASSEWYPGGSQPQHF. DNA of the CDR3: TGTGCCAGCAGTGAATGGTATCCAGGGGGGAGTCAGCCCCAGCATTTT.

The J gene is TRBJ1-1, the V gene TRBV11-1, with D tentatively TRBD1 (5 bases). V was clipped by 1 base and J by 3 bases, with 6 bases between them. The germline V gene has CDR1 SGHAT and CDR2 FQDESV (reference sequence). The length of the CDR3 is 13 residues. In DNA form, the CDR3 reads TGTGCCAGCAGCTTAGGCAGGGACACTGAAGCTTTCTTT. Translation gives CASSLGRDTEAFF.

This clone was counted between two and nine times. The chain combines TRBV5-8 with TRBJ2-3; 7 bases agree with TRBD2. The V segment lost 1 base and the J segment 8 bases; nucleotides outside the gene matches: 7. Germline loops: CDR1 SGHTS, CDR2 YDEGEE. The CDR3 has 14 residues. The CDR3 loop reads CASSLQGLLGTQYF. The DNA for the CDR3 is TGTGCCAGCAGCTTGCAGGGACTATTAGGTACGCAGTATTTT.

This clone showed up just once. This CDR3 is CAGSGQGAGDTQYF. The DNA for the CDR3 is TGTGCCGGCTCGGGACAGGGGGCAGGAGATACGCAGTATTTT. The chain links TRBV30 to TRBJ2-3; 12 bases agree with TRBD1. Per germline, CDR1 GTSNPN and CDR2 SVGIG (reference sequence). There are 14 residues in the CDR3. V gave up 8 bases and J gave up 5 bases; unmatched junction bases: 8.

The chain uses TRBV27 and TRBJ2-7; 7 bases are a match to TRBD1. The ends lost 4 bases at V and 0 bases at J; junction bases unmatched: 9. The CDR3 spans 16 residues. The germline V gene encodes CDR1 MNHEY and CDR2 SMNVEV (reference sequence). CDR3 protein: CASSSRPGQPSYEQYF. The DNA of the CDR3 is TGTGCCAGCAGTTCCCGCCCGGGACAGCCCTCCTACGAGCAGTACTTC.

This clone has ten or more counts. The V call is TRBV5-6, the J call TRBJ1-1, with D possibly matching TRBD1 (5 bases). V shed 5 bases and J shed 4 bases, with 12 bases lying between them. This CDR3 comprises 13 residues. Germline V lookup: CDR1 SGHDT, CDR2 YYEEEE. This chain's CDR3 is CASRVAGPTEAFF. The CDR3 bases are TGTGCCAGCAGGGTCGCAGGGCCCACTGAAGCTTTCTTT.

This clone was counted between two and nine times. The chain links TRBV12-2 to TRBJ2-1; no DNA check was done on the table's D call, TRBD2. TRBV12-2 is a documented pseudogene. This CDR3 region has 16 residues. The CDR3 loop reads CASRPRDYLSYNEQFF. The DNA of the CDR3 is TGTGCAAGTCGCCCCCGGGACTACCTGTCTTACAATGAGCAGTTCTTC.

The chain joins TRBV4-1 to TRBJ2-3; 7 bases fit TRBD2. In germline, CDR1 is MGHRA, CDR2 YSYEKL. The trim removed 1 base at V and 5 bases at J, leaving 9 bases unmatched. This CDR3 is built from 16 residues. CDR3 DNA: TGCGCCAGCAGCCAAGGGTTGCGGGAGTCAGGAGATACGCAGTATTTT. Amino acid sequence: CASSQGLRESGDTQYF.

V usage is TRBV10-1 and J usage is TRBJ2-1; 8 bases match TRBD1. CDR1 WNHNN and CDR2 SYGVQD come from the germline V gene (reference sequence). The CDR3 is 15 amino acids. Unmatched junction bases numbered 8, after V lost 4 bases and J lost 6 bases. The CDR3, as DNA: TGCGCCAGCAGTGGTGACAGGGGACTCGTCAATGAGCAGTTCTTC. Translated: CASSGDRGLVNEQFF.

This rearrangement joins TRBV4-1 to TRBJ2-5; possible D gene TRBD2, 6 bases. The germline V and J ends were trimmed by 3 bases and 0 bases, with 8 bases remaining between them. From germline, CDR1 is MGHRA and CDR2 YSYEKL. The CDR3 is 14 amino acids. This chain's CDR3 is CASSHGTYQETQYF. The CDR3 region has the DNA TGCGCCAGCAGCCACGGGACTTACCAAGAGACCCAGTACTTC.

The chain employs TRBV9 and TRBJ2-7, with D maybe TRBD2 (7 bases). The CDR3 runs 14 residues. Germline V gene data show CDR1 as SGDLS and CDR2 as YYNGEE. V lost 4 bases, J lost 2 bases, and 13 bases lay in between. The CDR3 DNA is TGTGCCAGCAGCAGGGCGGGGGCCACCTACGAGCAGTACTTC. Translated, it gives CASSRAGATYEQYF.

CDR3 nucleotides: TGTGCCAGCAGCCCTTCGGTCCCGGGGGGTTCACCCCTCCACTTT. Protein sequence: CASSPSVPGGSPLHF. J is TRBJ1-6 and V is TRBV9; possibly TRBD1 for D (5 bases). Looked up from germline, CDR1 is SGDLS and CDR2 is YYNGEE. The CDR3 contains 15 residues. Between the trimmed V and J ends, which lost 4 bases and 9 bases, there was a span of 17 bases.

This chain links TRBV5-1 with TRBJ1-1; 10 bases are a match to TRBD1. This CDR3 is 14 amino acids long. Unmatched junction bases numbered 2, after V lost 3 bases and J lost 3 bases. Germline V CDR1 and CDR2: SGHRS, YFSETQ. The CDR3 spells CASSSGQGYTEAFF. As DNA, the CDR3 is TGCGCCAGCAGCTCGGGACAGGGGTACACTGAAGCTTTCTTT.

This chain links TRBV2 with TRBJ2-5; a possible D gene is TRBD1 (5 bases). Germline loops: CDR1 SNHLY, CDR2 FYNNEI. V was cut by 7 bases and J by 4 bases, with 13 bases left in between. The CDR3 contains 13 residues. The DNA of the CDR3 is TGTGCCAGCATCCTACAGGAGCGAGAGACCCAGTACTTC. Its protein is CASILQERETQYF.

V is TRBV19 and J is TRBJ1-1; 12 nucleotides line up with TRBD1. V dropped 7 bases and J dropped 1; count of bases not matched to a gene: 10. Germline values: CDR1 LNHDA, CDR2 SQIVND (reference sequence). The CDR3 contains 17 residues. The CDR3 loop is CASTPFGTGGANTEAFF. CDR3 DNA: TGTGCCAGTACGCCGTTTGGGACAGGGGGCGCGAACACTGAAGCTTTCTTT.

This rearrangement joins TRBV5-1 to TRBJ1-4, with D uncertain. The CDR3 covers 15 residues. V shed 0 bases and J shed 0 bases, with 6 bases lying between them. The V gene's germline CDR1 is SGHRS and CDR2 YFSETQ. The CDR3 nucleotides read TGCGCCAGCAGCTTGGGGGCTACAACTAATGAAAAACTGTTTTTT. It encodes CASSLGATTNEKLFF.

The chain recombines TRBV5-6 with TRBJ2-1; D remains ambiguous. V gave up 2 bases and J gave up 8 bases, with 8 bases separating them. This CDR3 has 12 residues. Per the germline V gene, CDR1 is SGHDT and CDR2 is YYEEEE. CDR3 protein: CASSFVLDEQFF. The CDR3 DNA follows: TGTGCCAGCAGCTTCGTTTTAGATGAGCAGTTCTTC.

The V and J genes are TRBV30 and TRBJ1-1; D ambiguous. The germline CDR1 and CDR2 sequences are GTSNPN and SVGIG (reference sequence). V was clipped by 2 bases and J by 2 bases, with 9 bases between them. This CDR3 contains 13 residues. CDR3 in DNA: TGTGCCTGGAGTTTCGCACAAAACACTGAAGCTTTCTTT. It translates to CAWSFAQNTEAFF.

This clone came up once. The chain joins TRBV18 to TRBJ1-2; 8 bases are shared with TRBD1. CDR1 and CDR2 (germline): KGHSH, LQKENI. V shed 6 bases, J shed 6 bases, and the junction held 9 bases outside the gene matches. The CDR3 consists of 14 residues. Here the CDR3 reads CASSPGQVFDGYTF. The CDR3, as DNA: TGTGCCAGCTCGCCGGGACAGGTGTTCGATGGCTACACCTTC.

This sequence joins TRBV5-1 and TRBJ1-4; D is unresolved. Trimming removed 0 bases at V and 0 bases at J, with 12 bases between. The CDR3 runs 17 residues. CDR1 and CDR2 from the germline V gene are SGHRS and YFSETQ. The CDR3 sequence: CASSLESFRTTNEKLFF. CDR3 nucleotide sequence: TGCGCCAGCAGCTTGGAATCCTTCAGGACAACTAATGAAAAACTGTTTTTT.

The rearrangement joins TRBV6-6 to TRBJ2-3; 11 bases are shared with TRBD2. This CDR3 is 14 amino acids long. Germline V gene sequence: CDR1 MNHNY, CDR2 SVGAGI (reference sequence). V was pared by 6 bases and J by 5 bases, with 4 bases of the junction left unmatched. The CDR3 loop is CASSKLAGVDTQYF. In DNA form, the CDR3 reads TGTGCCAGCAGCAAACTAGCGGGGGTAGATACGCAGTATTTT.

The chain is built from TRBV19 and TRBJ1-4, with 9 bases fitting TRBD1. This CDR3 has 17 residues. The V gene end was trimmed by 9 bases and the J gene end by 10 bases; junction bases not matched to a gene: 21. Per germline, CDR1 LNHDA and CDR2 SQIVND (reference sequence). The CDR3 region is CARRSGQGPDYHLKLFF. CDR3 bases: TGTGCCAGAAGATCGGGACAGGGCCCCGATTATCATTTAAAACTGTTTTTT.

The rearrangement links TRBV5-1 to TRBJ2-7, with a weak D call TRBD2 (6 bases). This CDR3 is built from 12 residues. The germline CDR1 and CDR2 sequences are SGHRS and YFSETQ. V was clipped by 4 bases and J by 10 bases, with 15 bases between them. The CDR3 DNA sequence: TGCGCCAGCAGCCTCGGGTGGAGGGAACAGTACTTC. As protein: CASSLGWREQYF.